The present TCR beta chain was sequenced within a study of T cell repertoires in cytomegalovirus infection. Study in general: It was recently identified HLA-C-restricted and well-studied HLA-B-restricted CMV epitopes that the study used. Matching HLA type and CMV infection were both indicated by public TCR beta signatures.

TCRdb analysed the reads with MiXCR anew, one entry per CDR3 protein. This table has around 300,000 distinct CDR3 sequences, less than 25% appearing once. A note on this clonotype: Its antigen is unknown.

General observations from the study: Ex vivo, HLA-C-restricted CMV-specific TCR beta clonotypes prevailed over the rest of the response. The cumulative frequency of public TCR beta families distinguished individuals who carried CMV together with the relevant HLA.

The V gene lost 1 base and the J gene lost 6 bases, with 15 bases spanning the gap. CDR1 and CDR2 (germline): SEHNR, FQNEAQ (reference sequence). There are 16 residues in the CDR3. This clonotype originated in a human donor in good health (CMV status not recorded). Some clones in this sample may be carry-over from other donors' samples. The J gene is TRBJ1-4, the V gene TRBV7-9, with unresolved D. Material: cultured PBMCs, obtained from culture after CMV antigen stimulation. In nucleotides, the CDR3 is TGTGCCAGCAGCTTAGAGAGGTTCAAGATCGATGAAAAACTGTTTTTT. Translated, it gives CASSLERFKIDEKLFF.